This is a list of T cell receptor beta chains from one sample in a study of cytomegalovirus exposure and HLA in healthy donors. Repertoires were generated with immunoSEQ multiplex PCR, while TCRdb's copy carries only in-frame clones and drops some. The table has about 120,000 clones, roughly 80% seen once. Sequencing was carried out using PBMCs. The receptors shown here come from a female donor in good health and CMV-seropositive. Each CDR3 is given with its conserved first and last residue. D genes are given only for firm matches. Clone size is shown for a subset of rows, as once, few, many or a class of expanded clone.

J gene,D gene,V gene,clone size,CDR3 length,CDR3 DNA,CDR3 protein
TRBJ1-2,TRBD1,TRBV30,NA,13,TGTGCCTGGGACAGGGGAGAGAGTTATGGCTACACCTTC,CAWDRGESYGYTF
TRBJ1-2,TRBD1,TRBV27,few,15,TGTGCCAGCAGTTTTAGCTCGACAGGGCGACATGGCTACACCTTC,CASSFSSTGRHGYTF
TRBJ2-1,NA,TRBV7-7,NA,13,TGTGCCAGCAGCCCTATGCGGGTCGGTGAGCAGTTCTTC,CASSPMRVGEQFF
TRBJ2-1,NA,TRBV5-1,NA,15,TGCGCCAGCAGCAAACTCGATACTAGTTTCGATGAGCAGTTCTTC,CASSKLDTSFDEQFF
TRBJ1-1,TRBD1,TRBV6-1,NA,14,TGTGCCAGCAGTCCCCGGACAGGGGAGGTTGAAGCTTTCTTT,CASSPRTGEVEAFF
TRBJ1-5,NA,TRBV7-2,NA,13,TGTGCCAGCAGCTTACCCGGCAATCAGCCCCAGCATTTT,CASSLPGNQPQHF
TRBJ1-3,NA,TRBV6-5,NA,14,TGTGCCAGCAGTTCGAGCCGCTCTGGAAACACCATATATTTT,CASSSSRSGNTIYF
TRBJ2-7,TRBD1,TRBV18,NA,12,TGTGCCAGCTCACCTTCAGGGGGCGAGCAGTACTTC,CASSPSGGEQYF
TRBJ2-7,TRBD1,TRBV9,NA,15,TGTGCCAGCAGCGTGACAGGGGACGGGACCTACGAGCAGTACTTC,CASSVTGDGTYEQYF
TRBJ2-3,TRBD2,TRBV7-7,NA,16,TGTGCTAGCAGCCCGGGACTAGCGGGGGGCACAGATACGCAGTATTTT,CASSPGLAGGTDTQYF
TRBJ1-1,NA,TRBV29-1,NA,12,TGCAGCGTTGACCGGGGGGGCACTGAAGCTTTCTTT,CSVDRGGTEAFF
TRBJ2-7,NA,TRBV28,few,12,TGTGCCAGCAGTTTAACGACTTACGAGCAGTACTTC,CASSLTTYEQYF
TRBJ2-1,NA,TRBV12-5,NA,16,TGTGCTAGTGGTTGGGACCTCAGTGCAGGGGCCAATGAGCAGTTCTTC,CASGWDLSAGANEQFF
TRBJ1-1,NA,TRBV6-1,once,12,TGTGCCAGCAGTGAATTTCCCAAAGCAGCTTTCTTT,CASSEFPKAAFF
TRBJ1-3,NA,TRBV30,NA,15,TGTGCCTGGACGCCTCTAAGGGGATCTGGAAACACCATATATTTT,CAWTPLRGSGNTIYF
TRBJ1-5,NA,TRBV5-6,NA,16,TGTGCCAGCAGCTTTTGGGGCCCTTATAGCAATCAGCCCCAGCATTTT,CASSFWGPYSNQPQHF
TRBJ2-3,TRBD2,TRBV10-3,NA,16,TGTGCCATCAGGACTAGCGGGGGCACTAGCACAGATACGCAGTATTTT,CAIRTSGGTSTDTQYF
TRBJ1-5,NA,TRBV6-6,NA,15,TGTGCCAGCACCAACCGGCAGGAAAGCAATCAGCCCCAGCATTTT,CASTNRQESNQPQHF
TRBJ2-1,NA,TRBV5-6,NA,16,TGTGCCAGCAGCTTAGTGGCTAGACGCGCCTACAATGAGCAGTTCTTC,CASSLVARRAYNEQFF
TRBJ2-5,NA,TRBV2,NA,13,TGTGCCAGCAGAAAACAGGGCCACGAGACCCAGTACTTC,CASRKQGHETQYF
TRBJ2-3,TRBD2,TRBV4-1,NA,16,TGCGCCAGCAGCCCCCCTGGGGGGGGTCGGGCAGATACGCAGTATTTT,CASSPPGGGRADTQYF
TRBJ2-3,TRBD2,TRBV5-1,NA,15,TGCGCCAGCAGCCCATTAGCGGGAGGCACAGATACGCAGTATTTT,CASSPLAGGTDTQYF
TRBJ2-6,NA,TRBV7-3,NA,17,TGTGCCAGCAGCTTAATCCCCCACAGGGAAGGGGCCAACGTCCTGACTTTC,CASSLIPHREGANVLTF
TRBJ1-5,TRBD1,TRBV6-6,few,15,TGTGCCAGCAGTGGATCGACAGGGCTTGGACAGCCCCAGCATTTT,CASSGSTGLGQPQHF
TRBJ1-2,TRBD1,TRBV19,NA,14,TGTGCCAGTAGAAGCACAGGGGGCAACTATGGCTACACCTTC,CASRSTGGNYGYTF
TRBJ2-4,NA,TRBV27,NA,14,TGTGCCAGCAGTTTAAGGGGCGAAAAAAACATTCAGTACTTC,CASSLRGEKNIQYF
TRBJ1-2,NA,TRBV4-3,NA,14,TGCGCCAGCAGCCAAGATCGGGGGGCCTATGGCTACACCTTC,CASSQDRGAYGYTF
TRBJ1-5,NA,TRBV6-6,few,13,TGTGCCCTTGGAGCTCCCCTTAATCAGCCCCAGCATTTT,CALGAPLNQPQHF
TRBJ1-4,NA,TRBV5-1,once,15,TGCGCCAGCAGCCCTGGTGCCTCTACGAATGAAAAACTGTTTTTT,CASSPGASTNEKLFF
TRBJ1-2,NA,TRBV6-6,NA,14,TGTGCCAGCAGTCCAGCTTTGGAGGCCGGTGGCTACACCTTC,CASSPALEAGGYTF
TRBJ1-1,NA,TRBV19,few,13,TGTGCCAGTAGTAGTGGGGCTAACACTGAAGCTTTCTTT,CASSSGANTEAFF
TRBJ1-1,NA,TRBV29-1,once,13,TGCAGCGCAACCGACAGCATGAACACTGAAGCTTTCTTT,CSATDSMNTEAFF
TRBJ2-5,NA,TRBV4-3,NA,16,TGCGCCAGCAGCCAAGAAGTATCAGGGGCCGGGGAGACCCAGTACTTC,CASSQEVSGAGETQYF
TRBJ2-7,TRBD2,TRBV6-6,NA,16,TGTGCCAGCAGTTACGGTCCTAGCGGGGCACGCTACGAGCAGTACTTC,CASSYGPSGARYEQYF
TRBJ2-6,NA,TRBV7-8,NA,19,TGTGCCAGCAGCCCGGTATCGGGGGTAGAGGCGTATGGGGCCAACGTCCTGACTTTC,CASSPVSGVEAYGANVLTF
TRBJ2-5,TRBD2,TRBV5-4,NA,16,TGTGCCAGCAGCGCGAAGATGGCTAGCGGGGCAGAGACCCAGTACTTC,CASSAKMASGAETQYF
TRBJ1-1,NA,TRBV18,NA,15,TGTGCCAGCTCAGAAATGGACATGGGGGGCACTGAAGCTTTCTTT,CASSEMDMGGTEAFF
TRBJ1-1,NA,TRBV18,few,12,TGTGCCAGCTCAGTGGCGAACACTGAAGCTTTCTTT,CASSVANTEAFF
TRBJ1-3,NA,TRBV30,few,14,TGTGCCTGGAGGAGGGGGGGCACGGGAAACACCATATATTTT,CAWRRGGTGNTIYF
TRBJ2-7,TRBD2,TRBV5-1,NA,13,TGCGCCAGCAGCCCGGGACTAGCCCACGAGCAGTACTTC,CASSPGLAHEQYF